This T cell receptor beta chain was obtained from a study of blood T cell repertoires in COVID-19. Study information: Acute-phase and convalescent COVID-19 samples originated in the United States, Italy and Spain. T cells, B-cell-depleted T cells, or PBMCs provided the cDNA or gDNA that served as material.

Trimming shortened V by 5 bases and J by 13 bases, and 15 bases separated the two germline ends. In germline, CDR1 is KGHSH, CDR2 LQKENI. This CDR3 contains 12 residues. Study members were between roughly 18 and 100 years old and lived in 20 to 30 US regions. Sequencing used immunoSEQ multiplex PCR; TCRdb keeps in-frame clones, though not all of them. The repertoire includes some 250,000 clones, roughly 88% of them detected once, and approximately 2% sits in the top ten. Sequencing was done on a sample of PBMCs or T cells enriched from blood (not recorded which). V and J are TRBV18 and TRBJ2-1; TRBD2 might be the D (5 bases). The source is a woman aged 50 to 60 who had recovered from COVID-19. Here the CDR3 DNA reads TGTGCCAGCTCAAGAACAAACGGGGAACAGTTCTTC. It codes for CASSRTNGEQFF.